The source of this T cell receptor beta chain is a study of blood T cell repertoires in COVID-19. As for the study in general: COVID-19 samples from acute and convalescent phases originated in the United States, Italy and Spain. From T cells, B-cell-depleted T cells, or PBMCs came the material, which was cDNA or gDNA.

CDR1 MNHEY and CDR2 SVGAGI come from the germline V gene. This CDR3 is 15 amino acids long. Unmatched junction bases numbered 14, after V lost 6 bases and J lost 10 bases. As handled by the study authors: Estimated nucleated cell counts came from reference gene primer amplification. Sequenced by immunoSEQ multiplex PCR; TCRdb stores in-frame clones only, minus some. The V and J calls and the clone size are those of that table, but D and trimming were determined from the DNA. The sample carries tens of thousands of clones, more than 80% recorded once. This clone was picked up one time. This TCR was sampled from a man aged 60 to 69 with acute or convalescent COVID-19. Material: peripheral blood. The chain employs TRBV6-5 and TRBJ1-5; 8 nucleotides align to TRBD1. Here the CDR3 DNA reads TGTGCCAGCAGCCTTGCCGGGACAGGCCTCGAACCCCAGCATTTT. It translates to CASSLAGTGLEPQHF.